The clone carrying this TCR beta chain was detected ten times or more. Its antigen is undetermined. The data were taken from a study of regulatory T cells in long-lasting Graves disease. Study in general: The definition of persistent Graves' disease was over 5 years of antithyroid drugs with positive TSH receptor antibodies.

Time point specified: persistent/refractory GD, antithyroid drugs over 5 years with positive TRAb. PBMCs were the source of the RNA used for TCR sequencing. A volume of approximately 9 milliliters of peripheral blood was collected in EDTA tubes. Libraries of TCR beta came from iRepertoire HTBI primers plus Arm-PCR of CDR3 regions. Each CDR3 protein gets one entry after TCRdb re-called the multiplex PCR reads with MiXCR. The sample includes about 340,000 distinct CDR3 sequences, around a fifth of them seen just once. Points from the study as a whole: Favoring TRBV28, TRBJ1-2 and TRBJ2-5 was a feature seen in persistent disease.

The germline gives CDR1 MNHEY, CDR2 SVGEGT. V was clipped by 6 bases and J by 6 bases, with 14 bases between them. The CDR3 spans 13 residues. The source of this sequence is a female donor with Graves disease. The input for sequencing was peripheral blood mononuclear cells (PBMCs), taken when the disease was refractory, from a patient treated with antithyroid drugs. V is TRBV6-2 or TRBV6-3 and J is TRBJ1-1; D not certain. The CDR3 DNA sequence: TGTGCCAGCAGCGCCGGGCGGACGTCTGAAGCTTTCTTT. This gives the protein CASSAGRTSEAFF.